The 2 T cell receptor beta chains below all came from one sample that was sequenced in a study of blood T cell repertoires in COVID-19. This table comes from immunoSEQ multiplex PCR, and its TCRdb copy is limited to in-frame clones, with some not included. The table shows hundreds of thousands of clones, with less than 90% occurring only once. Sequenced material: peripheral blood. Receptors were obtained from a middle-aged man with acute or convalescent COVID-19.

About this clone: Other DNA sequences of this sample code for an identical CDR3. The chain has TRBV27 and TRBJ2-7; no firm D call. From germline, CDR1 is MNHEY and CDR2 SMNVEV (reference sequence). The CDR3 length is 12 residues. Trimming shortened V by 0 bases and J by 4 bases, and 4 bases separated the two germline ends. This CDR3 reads CASSLSGYEQYF. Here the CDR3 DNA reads TGTGCCAGCAGTTTATCCGGTTACGAGCAGTACTTC.

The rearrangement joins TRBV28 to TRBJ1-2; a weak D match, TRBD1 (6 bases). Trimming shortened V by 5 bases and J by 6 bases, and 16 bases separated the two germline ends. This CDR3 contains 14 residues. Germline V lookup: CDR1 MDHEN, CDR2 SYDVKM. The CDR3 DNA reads TGTGCCAGCAGTCGGACAGCAAGTAGGCATGGCTACACCTTC. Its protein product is CASSRTASRHGYTF.